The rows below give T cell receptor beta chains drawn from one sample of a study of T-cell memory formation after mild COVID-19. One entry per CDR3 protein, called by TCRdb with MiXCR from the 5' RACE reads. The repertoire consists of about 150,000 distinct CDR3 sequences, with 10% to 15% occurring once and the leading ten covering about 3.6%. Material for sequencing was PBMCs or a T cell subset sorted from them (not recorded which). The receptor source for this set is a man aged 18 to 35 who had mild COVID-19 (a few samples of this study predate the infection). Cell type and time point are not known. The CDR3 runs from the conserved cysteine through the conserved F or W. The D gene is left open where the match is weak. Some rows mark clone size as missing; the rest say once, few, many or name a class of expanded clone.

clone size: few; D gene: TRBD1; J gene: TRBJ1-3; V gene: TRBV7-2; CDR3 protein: CASSLTGEKSSGNTIYF; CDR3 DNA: TGTGCCAGCAGCTTAACAGGGGAGAAATCCTCTGGAAACACCATATATTTT
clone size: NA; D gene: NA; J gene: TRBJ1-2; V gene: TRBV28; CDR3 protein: CASRTPTGDYGYTF; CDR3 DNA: TGTGCCAGCAGGACCCCGACAGGAGACTATGGCTACACCTTC
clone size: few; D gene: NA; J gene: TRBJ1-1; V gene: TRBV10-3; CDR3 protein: CAISESMGPGSTEAFF; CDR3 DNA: TGTGCCATCAGTGAGTCGATGGGTCCGGGAAGCACTGAAGCTTTCTTT
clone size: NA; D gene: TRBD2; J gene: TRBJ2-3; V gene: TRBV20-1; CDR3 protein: CSARDTQRGTPDTQYF; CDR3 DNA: TGCAGTGCTAGAGATACCCAGCGGGGAACACCAGATACGCAGTATTTT
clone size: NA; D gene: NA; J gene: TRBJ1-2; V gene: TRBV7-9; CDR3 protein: CASSVGRHYGYTF; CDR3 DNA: TGTGCCAGCAGCGTCGGACGGCACTATGGCTACACCTTC
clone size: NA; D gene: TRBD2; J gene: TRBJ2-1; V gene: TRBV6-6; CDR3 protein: CASSYSLAGGRDEQFF; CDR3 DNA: TGTGCCAGCAGTTACTCTCTAGCGGGGGGCCGCGATGAGCAGTTCTTC
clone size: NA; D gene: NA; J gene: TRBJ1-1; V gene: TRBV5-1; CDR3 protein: CASSLEGPREAFF; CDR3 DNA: TGCGCCAGCAGCTTGGAGGGGCCTCGCGAAGCTTTCTTT
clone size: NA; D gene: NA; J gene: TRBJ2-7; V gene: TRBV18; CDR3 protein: CASSGVNSYEQYF; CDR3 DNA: TGTGCCAGCTCAGGCGTAAACTCCTACGAGCAGTACTTC
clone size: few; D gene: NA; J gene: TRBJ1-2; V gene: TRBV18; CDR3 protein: CASSPAQWSGYTF; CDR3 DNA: TGTGCCAGCTCACCGGCCCAATGGAGCGGCTACACCTTC
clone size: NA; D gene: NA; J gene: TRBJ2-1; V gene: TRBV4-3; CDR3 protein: CASSQEATVNSYNEQFF; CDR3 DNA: TGCGCCAGCAGCCAAGAAGCGACAGTCAACTCCTACAATGAGCAGTTCTTC
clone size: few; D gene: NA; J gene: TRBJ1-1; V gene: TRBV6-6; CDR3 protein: CASSYSVNTEAFF; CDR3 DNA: TGTGCCAGCAGTTACTCCGTGAACACTGAAGCTTTCTTT
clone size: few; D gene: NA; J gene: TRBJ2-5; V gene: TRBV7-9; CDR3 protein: CASSRTAQETQYF; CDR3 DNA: TGTGCCAGCAGTCGGACAGCCCAAGAGACCCAGTACTTC
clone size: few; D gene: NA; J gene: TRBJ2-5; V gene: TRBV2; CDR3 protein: CASEFGGSTEEGETQYF; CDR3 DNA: TGTGCCAGCGAGTTCGGCGGTTCTACCGAGGAGGGGGAGACCCAGTACTTC
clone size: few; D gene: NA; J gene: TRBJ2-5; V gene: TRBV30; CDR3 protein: CAWSRYPRRETQYF; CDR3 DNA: TGTGCCTGGAGCCGCTACCCCAGGAGGGAGACCCAGTACTTC
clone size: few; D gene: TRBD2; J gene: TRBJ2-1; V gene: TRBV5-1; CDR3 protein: CASSQELTSGGADEQFF; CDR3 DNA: TGCGCCAGCAGCCAAGAACTGACTAGCGGGGGGGCAGATGAGCAGTTCTTC
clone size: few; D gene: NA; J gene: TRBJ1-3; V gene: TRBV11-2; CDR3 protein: CASRHLIESWGSGNTIYF; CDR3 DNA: TGTGCCAGCAGGCATTTAATTGAGTCTTGGGGCTCTGGAAACACCATATATTTT
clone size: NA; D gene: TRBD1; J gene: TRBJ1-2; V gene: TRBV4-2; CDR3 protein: CASSPGQGDLWGYTF; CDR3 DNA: TGTGCCAGCAGCCCGGGACAGGGGGATCTATGGGGCTACACCTTC
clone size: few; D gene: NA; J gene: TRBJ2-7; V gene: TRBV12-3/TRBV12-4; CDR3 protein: CASSFGQHSYEQYF; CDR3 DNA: TGTGCCAGCAGTTTTGGGCAGCACTCCTACGAGCAGTACTTC
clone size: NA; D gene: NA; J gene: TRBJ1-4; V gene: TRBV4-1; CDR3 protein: CASSQIRARGEKLFF; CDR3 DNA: TGCGCCAGCAGCCAAATCCGGGCCCGCGGTGAAAAACTGTTTTTT
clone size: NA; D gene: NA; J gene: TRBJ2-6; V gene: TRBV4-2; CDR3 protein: CASSQGGVTTSGANVLTF; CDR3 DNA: TGTGCCAGCAGCCAAGGAGGGGTAACCACCTCTGGGGCCAACGTCCTGACTTTC
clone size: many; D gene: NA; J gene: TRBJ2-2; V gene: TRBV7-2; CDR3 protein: CASRTRAGELFF; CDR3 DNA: TGTGCCAGCAGGACTAGGGCCGGGGAGCTGTTTTTT
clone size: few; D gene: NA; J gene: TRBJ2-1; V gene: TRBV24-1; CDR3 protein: CATSDRRPQGPESSYNEQFF; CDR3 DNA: TGTGCCACCAGTGATCGACGCCCCCAGGGGCCGGAAAGCTCCTACAATGAGCAGTTCTTC
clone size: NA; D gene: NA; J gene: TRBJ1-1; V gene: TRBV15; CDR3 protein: CATSREGRDTPEAFF; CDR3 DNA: TGTGCCACCAGCAGAGAGGGCAGGGACACCCCTGAAGCTTTCTTT
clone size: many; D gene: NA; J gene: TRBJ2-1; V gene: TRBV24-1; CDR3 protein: CATSDASVHEQFF; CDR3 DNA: TGTGCCACCAGTGATGCTAGCGTTCATGAGCAGTTCTTC
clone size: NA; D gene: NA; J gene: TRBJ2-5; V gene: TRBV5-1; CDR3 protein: CASSLAGGGEVETQYF; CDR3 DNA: TGCGCCAGCAGCTTGGCCGGCGGCGGGGAAGTGGAGACCCAGTACTTC
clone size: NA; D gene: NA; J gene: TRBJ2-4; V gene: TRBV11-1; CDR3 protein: CASSTTGKPQYF; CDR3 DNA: TGTGCCAGCAGCACAACAGGGAAACCTCAGTACTTC
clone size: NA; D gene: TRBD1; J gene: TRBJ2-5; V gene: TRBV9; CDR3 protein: CASSEGQGRETQYF; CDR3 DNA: TGTGCCAGCAGCGAGGGACAGGGTAGGGAGACCCAGTACTTC
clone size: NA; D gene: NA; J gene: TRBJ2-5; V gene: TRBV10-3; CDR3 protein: CAIRRDLSAVLYF; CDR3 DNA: TGTGCCATCAGACGGGACCTAAGCGCGGTCCTATACTTC
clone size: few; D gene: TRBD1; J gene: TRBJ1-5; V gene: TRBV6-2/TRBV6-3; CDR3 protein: CASRTGGYQPQHF; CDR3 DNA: TGTGCCAGCAGGACAGGGGGCTATCAGCCCCAGCATTTT
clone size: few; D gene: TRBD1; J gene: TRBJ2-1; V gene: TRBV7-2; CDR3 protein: CASSSGTGSYNEQFF; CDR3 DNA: TGTGCCAGCAGCTCCGGGACAGGCTCCTACAATGAGCAGTTCTTC
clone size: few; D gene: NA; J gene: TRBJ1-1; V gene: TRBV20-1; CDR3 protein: CSARVGGGNTEAFF; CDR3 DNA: TGCAGTGCTAGAGTGGGGGGCGGGAACACTGAAGCTTTCTTT
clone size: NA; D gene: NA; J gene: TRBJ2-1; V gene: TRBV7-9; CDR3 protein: CASSLRLYNEQFF; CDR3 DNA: TGTGCCAGCAGCTTACGCCTATACAATGAGCAGTTCTTC
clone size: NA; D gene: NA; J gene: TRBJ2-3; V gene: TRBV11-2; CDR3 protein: CASSSYARTDTQYF; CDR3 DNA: TGTGCCAGCAGCTCCTACGCGCGCACAGATACGCAGTATTTT
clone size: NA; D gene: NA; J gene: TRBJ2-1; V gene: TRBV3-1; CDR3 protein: CASSLDGSPNEQFF; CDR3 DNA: TGTGCCAGCAGCCTCGATGGGTCCCCCAATGAGCAGTTCTTC
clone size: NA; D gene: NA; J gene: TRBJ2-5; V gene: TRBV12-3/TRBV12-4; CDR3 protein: CASRRRSQGETQYF; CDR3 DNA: TGTGCCAGTAGACGGCGGTCGCAGGGGGAGACCCAGTACTTC
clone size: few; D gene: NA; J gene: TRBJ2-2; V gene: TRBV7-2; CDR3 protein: CASSLVTIANTGELFF; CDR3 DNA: TGTGCCAGCAGCTTAGTAACTATCGCGAACACCGGGGAGCTGTTTTTT
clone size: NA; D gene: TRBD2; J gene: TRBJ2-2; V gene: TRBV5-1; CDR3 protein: CASSLLAGGPNTGELFF; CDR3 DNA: TGCGCCAGCAGCTTGTTAGCGGGGGGCCCGAACACCGGGGAGCTGTTTTTT
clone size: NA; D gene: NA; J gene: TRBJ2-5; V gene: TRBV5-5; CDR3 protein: CASSSPTGRVGETQYF; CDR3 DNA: TGTGCCAGCAGCTCCCCGACAGGGAGGGTTGGGGAGACCCAGTACTTC
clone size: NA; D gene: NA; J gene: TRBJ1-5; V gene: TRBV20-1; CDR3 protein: CSAPIGVGQPQHF; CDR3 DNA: TGCAGTGCTCCAATCGGGGTGGGCCAGCCCCAGCATTTT
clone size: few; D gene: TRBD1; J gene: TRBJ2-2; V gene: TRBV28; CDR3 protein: CASQGALTGELFF; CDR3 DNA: TGTGCCAGCCAGGGGGCGCTGACCGGGGAGCTGTTTTTT
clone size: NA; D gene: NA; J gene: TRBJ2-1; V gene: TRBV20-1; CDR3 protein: CSAGRRGEYNEQFF; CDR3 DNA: TGCAGTGCCGGTCGAAGGGGGGAGTACAATGAGCAGTTCTTC
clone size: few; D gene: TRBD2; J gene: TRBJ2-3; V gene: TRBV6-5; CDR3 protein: CASSLNGLADTDTQYF; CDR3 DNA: TGTGCCAGCAGTTTAAATGGACTAGCGGACACAGATACGCAGTATTTT
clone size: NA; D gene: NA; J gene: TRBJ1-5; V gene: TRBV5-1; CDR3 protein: CASSLASGTNQPQHF; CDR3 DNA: TGCGCCAGCAGCTTGGCCTCAGGGACCAATCAGCCCCAGCATTTT
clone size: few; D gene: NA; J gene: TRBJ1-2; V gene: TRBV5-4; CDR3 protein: CASSRGGLYGYTF; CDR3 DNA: TGTGCCAGCTCAAGAGGGGGACTATATGGCTACACCTTC
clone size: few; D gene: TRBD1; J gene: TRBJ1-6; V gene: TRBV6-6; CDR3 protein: CASRQPGQGNNSPLHF; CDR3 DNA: TGTGCCAGCAGACAACCGGGACAGGGTAACAATTCACCCCTCCACTTT
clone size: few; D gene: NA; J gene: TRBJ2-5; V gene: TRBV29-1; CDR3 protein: CSAAETQYF; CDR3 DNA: TGCAGCGCGGCCGAGACCCAGTACTTC
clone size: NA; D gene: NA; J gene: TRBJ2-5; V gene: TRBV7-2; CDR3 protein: CASSTTSRAQYF; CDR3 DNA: TGTGCCAGCAGCACCACCTCTCGGGCCCAGTACTTC
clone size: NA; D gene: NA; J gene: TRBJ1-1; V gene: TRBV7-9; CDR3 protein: CASETAGNTEAFF; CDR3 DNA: TGTGCCAGCGAGACGGCGGGGAACACTGAAGCTTTCTTT
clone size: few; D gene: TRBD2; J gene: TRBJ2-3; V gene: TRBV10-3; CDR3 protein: CAISVRPSGGGRADTQYF; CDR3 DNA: TGTGCCATCAGTGTTCGGCCTAGCGGGGGTGGTCGGGCAGATACGCAGTATTTT
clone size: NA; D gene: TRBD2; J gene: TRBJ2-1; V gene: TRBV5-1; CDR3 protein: CASSPDLAGGRNEQFF; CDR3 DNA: TGCGCCAGCAGCCCGGACCTAGCGGGGGGGCGGAATGAGCAGTTCTTC
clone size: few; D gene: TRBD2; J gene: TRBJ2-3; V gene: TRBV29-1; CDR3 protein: CSVGAGTSGGDTQYF; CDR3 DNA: TGCAGCGTTGGAGCCGGGACTAGCGGGGGAGATACGCAGTATTTT
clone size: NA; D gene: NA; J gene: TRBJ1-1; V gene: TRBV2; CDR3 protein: CASSEQGPMNTEAFF; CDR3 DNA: TGTGCCAGCAGTGAACAGGGACCCATGAACACTGAAGCTTTCTTT
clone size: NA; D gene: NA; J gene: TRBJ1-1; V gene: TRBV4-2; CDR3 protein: CASSPGGAWTEAFF; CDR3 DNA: TGTGCCAGCAGCCCTGGGGGGGCATGGACTGAAGCTTTCTTT
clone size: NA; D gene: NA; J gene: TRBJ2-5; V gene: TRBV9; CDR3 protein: CASSVEGLGTQYF; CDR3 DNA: TGTGCCAGCAGCGTTGAAGGGTTAGGGACCCAGTACTTC